The sequence of this T cell receptor (beta chain) was determined in a study of blood T cell repertoires in COVID-19. In the study overall: Italy, Spain and the United States were the sources of the convalescent and acute COVID-19 samples. The cDNA or gDNA used as material had been derived from T cells, B-cell-depleted T cells, or PBMCs.

Original processing notes: Estimation of nucleated cell counts was performed using reference gene primer amplification. Method: immunoSEQ multiplex PCR; TCRdb's copy keeps in-frame clones and lacks some. That table furnishes V, J and clone size, whereas the DNA furnished D and trimming. Found here are approximately 24,000 clones, roughly 86% of them singletons; the top ten hold about 5.5%. The CDR3 sequence is 13 residues long. CDR1 is LGHDT, CDR2 YNNKEL, per germline (reference sequence). The V end was cut by 4 bases, the J end by 9 bases, with 10 bases between. This chain uses TRBV3-1 (or the pseudogene TRBV3-2) with TRBJ1-6, with D perhaps matching TRBD1 (5 bases). The specimen was peripheral blood. This sequence originates from a man aged 50 to 59 with active COVID-19. The CDR3 region has the DNA TGTGCCAGCAGCCCCAGGACAATTTCACCCCTCCACTTT. Its protein is CASSPRTISPLHF.